This record covers a single T cell receptor beta chain. The CDR3 runs 10 residues. V gave up 4 bases and J gave up 4 bases, with 5 bases separating them. The germline CDR1 and CDR2 sequences are SQVTM and ANQGSEA. Donors had nominal health at sampling but likely had unrecorded immune exposures. This entry is derived from a study of cytomegalovirus exposure and HLA in healthy donors. Amplification used 60 Vbeta primers and 13 Jbeta primers. The method was immunoSEQ multiplex PCR; TCRdb's version includes in-frame clones alone and lacks a portion of them. The sample shows some 65,000 clones, approximately 60% of them seen only once.

The source of this sequence is a man in his thirties or forties in good health and CMV-seronegative. The sequenced sample was PBMCs. The chain recombines TRBV29-1 with TRBJ2-7; D remains unclear. CDR3 residues: CSVGEYEQYF. The CDR3 DNA sequence: TGCAGCGTTGGTGAGTACGAGCAGTACTTC.